What follows are 11 T cell receptor beta chains derived from one specimen sequenced in a study of regulatory T cells in long-lasting Graves disease. Time point in this sample: persistent/refractory GD, antithyroid drugs over 5 years with positive TRAb. PBMCs provided the RNA from which the TCR library was made. Through Arm-PCR of CDR3 regions and iRepertoire HTBI primers, TCR beta libraries were built. From the multiplex PCR reads, TCRdb called clonotypes with MiXCR, one entry per CDR3 protein. Of a few hundred thousand distinct CDR3 sequences in the sample, 22% are singletons; the top ten hold less than 15%. The sample consisted of peripheral blood mononuclear cells (PBMCs), taken when the disease was refractory, from a patient treated with antithyroid drugs. The source of these receptors is a female donor with Graves disease.

This clonotype has a handful of counts. The J gene is TRBJ1-4, the V gene TRBV7-2; D unresolved. The CDR3 is 13 amino acids. V was pared by 2 bases and J by 6 bases, with 7 bases between. Germline-derived CDR1 and CDR2 are SGHTA and FQGNSA. CDR3 loop: CASSLRLDEKLFF. The CDR3 bases are TGTGCCAGCAGCTTAAGATTGGATGAAAAACTGTTTTTT.

There are a few counts of this clonotype. The chain links TRBV19 to TRBJ2-2, with 10 bases fitting TRBD2. This CDR3 has 15 residues. Germline trimming cut 6 bases from V and 5 bases from J; bases unmatched to any gene: 6. The germline V gene encodes CDR1 LNHDA and CDR2 SQIVND (reference sequence). The CDR3 sequence: CASRTGTSVTGELFF. The CDR3 nucleotides read TGTGCCAGTAGGACCGGGACTAGCGTTACCGGGGAGCTGTTTTTT.

This chain uses TRBV6-9 with TRBJ1-2; 7 nucleotides line up with TRBD1. V was clipped by 3 bases and J by 0 bases; unmatched bases: 1. Per germline, CDR1 MNHGY and CDR2 SVAAGI. CDR3 length: 14 amino acids. The CDR3 loop is CASSYDRANYGYTF. CDR3 in DNA: TGTGCCAGCAGTTACGACAGGGCTAACTATGGCTACACCTTC.

CDR3 region: CASSYSRLLNTEAFF. CDR3 coding DNA: TGTGCCAGCAGTTACTCGAGACTTTTGAACACTGAAGCTTTCTTT. This chain joins TRBV6-6 and TRBJ1-1; D is ambiguous. V was trimmed by 0 bases and J by 0 bases, leaving 8 bases between them. The CDR3 has 15 residues. Germline assignment: CDR1 MNHNY and CDR2 SVGAGI (reference sequence).

The chain combines TRBV29-1 with TRBJ2-7, with D tentatively TRBD2 (5 bases). This CDR3 spans 13 amino acids. Germline-derived CDR1 and CDR2 are SQVTM and ANQGSEA. V was cut by 3 bases and J by 2 bases, with 11 bases left in between. CDR3 amino acids: CSVEGPGTYEQYF. DNA for the CDR3: TGCAGCGTTGAGGGCCCGGGGACCTACGAGCAGTACTTC.

The chain combines TRBV7-9 with TRBJ1-3; 8 positions match TRBD1. V lost 8 bases and J lost 0; bases outside the gene matches: 9. The CDR3 consists of 16 residues. From germline, CDR1 is SEHNR and CDR2 FQNEAQ (reference sequence). This CDR3 reads CASDPRTGRSGNTIYF. The DNA of the CDR3 is TGTGCCAGCGACCCACGGACAGGGCGCTCTGGAAACACCATATATTTT.

This clonotype was counted ten times or more. The chain employs TRBV2 and TRBJ1-4; 9 bases match TRBD1. The CDR3 contains 13 residues. From germline, CDR1 is SNHLY and CDR2 FYNNEI. Trimming removed 10 bases from V and 6 bases from J; junction bases left unmatched: 6. In DNA form, the CDR3 reads TGTGCCACTCAGACAGGGGGTGATGAAAAACTGTTTTTT. This gives the protein CATQTGGDEKLFF.

This clonotype has just a few counts. This sequence joins TRBV30 and TRBJ2-7, with 14 nucleotides matching TRBD2. The ends lost 7 bases at V and 6 bases at J; junction bases unmatched: 8. The V gene's germline CDR1 is GTSNPN and CDR2 SVGIG (reference sequence). The CDR3 length is 14 residues. The CDR3 region has the DNA TGTGCCTTGGCTAAGGGACTAGCGGGAGTCGAGCAGTACTTC. Amino acids: CALAKGLAGVEQYF.

The chain links TRBV19 to TRBJ1-1; weak D call: TRBD1 (6 bases). V was cut by 3 bases and J by 0 bases, with 14 bases left in between. Per germline, CDR1 LNHDA and CDR2 SQIVND (reference sequence). The CDR3 is 16 residues long. This CDR3 is CASSMDLGQMNTEAFF. The CDR3 region has the DNA TGTGCCAGTAGTATGGACTTGGGACAAATGAACACTGAAGCTTTCTTT.

The rearrangement joins TRBV3-1 to TRBJ1-5; D not resolved. CDR1 and CDR2 from the germline V gene are LGHDT and YNNKEL (reference sequence). With 3 bases removed from V and 3 bases from J, the gap between germline ends came to 9 bases. The length of the CDR3 is 14 residues. CDR3 nucleotide sequence: TGTGCCAGCAGCCAGGAAGGGATCAATCAGCCCCAGCATTTT. Its translation: CASSQEGINQPQHF. The variable domain in full, completed from reference TRBV3-1 and TRBJ1-5, reads DTAVSQTPKYLVTQMGNDKSIKCEQNLGHDTMYWYKQDSKKFLKIMFSYNNKELIINETVPNRFSPKSPDKAHLNLHINSLELGDSAVYFCASSQEGINQPQHFGDGTRLSIL.

The rearrangement joins TRBV7-3 to TRBJ2-1, with 9 bases identical to TRBD2. The CDR3 spans 15 residues. V dropped 3 bases and J dropped 4; count of bases not matched to a gene: 4. Looked up from germline, CDR1 is SGHTA and CDR2 is FQGTGA. The CDR3 coding sequence is TGTGCCAGCAGCTTTGGTAGCGGGGGTTACAATGAGCAGTTCTTC. Protein product: CASSFGSGGYNEQFF.